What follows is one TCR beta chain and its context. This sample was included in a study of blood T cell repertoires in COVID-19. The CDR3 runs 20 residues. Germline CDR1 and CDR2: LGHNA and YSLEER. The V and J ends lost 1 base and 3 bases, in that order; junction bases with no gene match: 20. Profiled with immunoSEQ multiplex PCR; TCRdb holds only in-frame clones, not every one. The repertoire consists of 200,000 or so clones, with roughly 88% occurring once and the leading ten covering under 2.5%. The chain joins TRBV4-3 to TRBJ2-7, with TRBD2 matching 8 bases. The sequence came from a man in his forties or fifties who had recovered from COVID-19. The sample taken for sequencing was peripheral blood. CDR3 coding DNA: TGCGCCAGCAGCCAAGGTCTCCGCCGATCACTAGCGGAGGGGGGCTACGAGCAGTACTTC. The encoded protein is CASSQGLRRSLAEGGYEQYF.